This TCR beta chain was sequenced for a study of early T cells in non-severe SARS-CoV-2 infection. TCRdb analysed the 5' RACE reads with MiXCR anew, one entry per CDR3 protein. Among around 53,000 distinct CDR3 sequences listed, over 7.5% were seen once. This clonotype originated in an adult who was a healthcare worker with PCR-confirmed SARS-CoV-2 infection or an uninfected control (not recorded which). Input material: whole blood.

CDR3 nucleotides: TGCAGTGCTAGAGATGGAGGACTCCCCCAAAACATTCAGTACTTC. Translation gives CSARDGGLPQNIQYF. This chain connects TRBV20-1 to TRBJ2-4, with D possibly being TRBD2 (5 bases). Germline CDR1 is DFQATT and CDR2 is SNEGSKA (reference sequence). With 0 bases removed from V and 5 bases from J, the gap between germline ends came to 14 bases. CDR3 length equals 15 residues.